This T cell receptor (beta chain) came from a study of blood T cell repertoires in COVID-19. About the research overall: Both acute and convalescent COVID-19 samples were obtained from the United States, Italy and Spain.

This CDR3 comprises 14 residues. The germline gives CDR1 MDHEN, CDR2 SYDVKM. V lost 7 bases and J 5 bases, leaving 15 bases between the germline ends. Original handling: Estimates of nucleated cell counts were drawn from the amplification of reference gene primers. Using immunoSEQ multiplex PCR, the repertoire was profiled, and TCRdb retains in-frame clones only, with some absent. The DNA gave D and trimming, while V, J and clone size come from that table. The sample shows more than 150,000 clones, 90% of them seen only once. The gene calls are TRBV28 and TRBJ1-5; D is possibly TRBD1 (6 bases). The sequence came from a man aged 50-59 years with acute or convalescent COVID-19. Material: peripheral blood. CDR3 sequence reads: CASTRGGGYQPQHF. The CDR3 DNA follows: TGTGCCAGCACCAGGGGAGGGGGTTATCAGCCCCAGCATTTT.